This TCR beta chain appears in the sequencing data of a study of blood T cell repertoires in COVID-19. Study in general: COVID-19 samples collected from the United States, Italy and Spain covered acute and convalescent phases. Sources were T cells, B-cell-depleted T cells, or PBMCs; the material itself was cDNA or gDNA.

Those enrolled in Seattle joined during active infection and were followed longitudinally afterward. Germline CDR1 reads WNHNN; CDR2 reads SYGVQD (reference sequence). The CDR3 has 16 residues. Trimming removed 3 bases from V and 5 bases from J, with 17 bases in between. In the study's own analysis: By means of reference gene primer amplification, nucleated cell counts were estimated. Some clones are missing from TCRdb's copy, which holds only in-frame ones; the method was immunoSEQ multiplex PCR. V and J calls and clone size come straight from that table; D and trimming were deduced from the DNA. The sample contains roughly 400,000 clones, around 87% of which appear only once.

The genes are TRBV10-1 and TRBJ1-5, with D perhaps TRBD1 (5 bases). The clonotype originates from a woman aged 55-69 years with COVID-19, enrolled during active disease. Input material: peripheral blood. The DNA for the CDR3 is TGCGCCAGCAGTGATTTCGGACAACCCGCGGATCAGCCCCAGCATTTT. Its protein product is CASSDFGQPADQPQHF.